The sequence of this T cell receptor beta chain was determined in a study of shared clonotypes between healthy human individuals. Worth noting for this clone: Its antigen is not known. The junction differs from germline at one of its ends, possibly a read error.

Running of the assay took place at deep level. Every subset had its genomic DNA shared out evenly among several immunoSEQ plates. The assay was immunoSEQ multiplex PCR, and TCRdb's table has in-frame clones only and misses some. The sample consists of 470,000 or so clones, approximately 81% of them appearing once. The study, taken as a whole, reports: Exclusively blood specimens were collected; tissue repertoires likely differ.

The CDR3 consists of 16 residues. The germline CDR1 and CDR2 sequences are MGHRA and YSYEKL. Donors were Caucasian adults residing in Nashville, Tennessee, USA. V and J are TRBV4-1 and TRBJ1-2, with D perhaps matching TRBD1 (5 bases). Sequenced material: PBMCs. The origin of this receptor is a woman between 40 and 55 years old in good health. Some clones in this sample may be carry-over from other donors' samples. The CDR3 loop reads CASSQEGTHANYGYTF. The CDR3 nucleotides are TGCGCCAGCAGCCAAGAGGGGACGCATGCTAATTATGGCTACACCTTC.